What follows is one TCR beta chain and its context. Its target is not known. Researchers took RNA transcripts and amplified the TCR beta CDR3 regions from them. Researchers ran a first-round RT-PCR on the TCR CDR3 using the HTBI primer set. TCRdb recomputed calls from the multiplex PCR reads with MiXCR, one row per CDR3 protein. The sample comprises about 620,000 distinct CDR3 sequences, roughly 15% of which are singletons, and 3.5% to 4% rests with the top ten. The data were obtained in a study of T cells in Graves' hyperthyroidism and ophthalmopathy. Study in general: Initial diagnosis, before any treatment, was when peripheral blood was collected.

Uncontrolled infection, other autoimmune disease, pregnancy or lactation excluded patients. General study findings and limits: Most thyroid clonotypes expanded above 0.001 appeared in blood too. From stable hyperthyroidism, ophthalmopathy was separated by a 13 V-J model.

CDR1 MDHEN and CDR2 SYDVKM come from the germline V gene. V shed 6 bases and J shed 4 bases, with 18 bases lying between them. CDR3 length: 15 amino acids. The chain carries TRBV28 and TRBJ1-2; D is undetermined. Sequencing was performed on blood. This clonotype originated in a woman between 25 and 40 years old with Graves' hyperthyroidism. The CDR3, as DNA: TGTGCCAGCAGCCTAGCCGGCGGGGAAAGCTATGGCTACACCTTC. This sequence encodes CASSLAGGESYGYTF.